The rows below give T cell receptor beta chains drawn from one sample of a study of long-term antiretroviral therapy in people with HIV. Clones were read by immunoSEQ multiplex PCR, and TCRdb kept only the in-frame ones, dropping some. The table includes about 25,000 clones, roughly 76% detected once. This specimen was unsorted PBMCs, taken 1.1 years before starting antiretroviral therapy. The receptor source for this set is a woman in her forties with HIV. Each CDR3 is given with its conserved first and last residue. Each record gives: V gene, J gene, D gene, clone size, CDR3 DNA, CDR3 protein. A D gene is named only where the DNA matches it firmly. Rows may omit the clone size; those that give it use once, few, many or a size class.

v_gene: TRBV11-3
j_gene: TRBJ2-7
d_gene: TRBD1
abundance: -
CDR3nt: TGTGCCAGCAGCATCTCCGGGACAGGGGGCTACGAGCAGTACTTC
CDR3aa: CASSISGTGGYEQYF

v_gene: TRBV29-1
j_gene: TRBJ2-7
d_gene: -
abundance: once
CDR3nt: TGCAGCGCCCGGACAAGCCCCTACGAGCAGTACTTC
CDR3aa: CSARTSPYEQYF

v_gene: TRBV5-5
j_gene: TRBJ2-1
d_gene: -
abundance: -
CDR3nt: TGTGCCAGCAGGTTGGGCGTGGCGGGTGAGCAGTTCTTC
CDR3aa: CASRLGVAGEQFF

v_gene: TRBV14
j_gene: TRBJ2-3
d_gene: -
abundance: -
CDR3nt: TGTGCCAGCAGCCTTGGGACTTCCCTTAGCACAGATACGCAGTATTTT
CDR3aa: CASSLGTSLSTDTQYF

v_gene: TRBV2
j_gene: TRBJ2-7
d_gene: TRBD2
abundance: -
CDR3nt: TGTGCCAGCACTGGACTAGCGGGAGACGAGCAGTACTTC
CDR3aa: CASTGLAGDEQYF

v_gene: TRBV14
j_gene: TRBJ2-5
d_gene: -
abundance: few
CDR3nt: TGTGCCAGCAGCCGACTGTACCAAGAGACCCAGTACTTC
CDR3aa: CASSRLYQETQYF

v_gene: TRBV7-2
j_gene: TRBJ1-1
d_gene: -
abundance: -
CDR3nt: TGTGCCAGCAGCTTATCTGGTAACACTGAAGCTTTCTTT
CDR3aa: CASSLSGNTEAFF

v_gene: TRBV5-4
j_gene: TRBJ1-2
d_gene: TRBD1
abundance: -
CDR3nt: TGTGCCAGCAGTTTGGACAGGGGCAAAGCTAACTATGGCTACACCTTC
CDR3aa: CASSLDRGKANYGYTF

v_gene: TRBV2
j_gene: TRBJ1-4
d_gene: -
abundance: -
CDR3nt: TGTGCCAGCAACAGGGTCCGTAATGAAAAACTGTTTTTT
CDR3aa: CASNRVRNEKLFF

v_gene: TRBV7-8
j_gene: TRBJ2-3
d_gene: -
abundance: once
CDR3nt: TGTGCCAGCAGCTTAGGAAGCACAGATACGCAGTATTTT
CDR3aa: CASSLGSTDTQYF

v_gene: TRBV2
j_gene: TRBJ1-5
d_gene: TRBD1
abundance: -
CDR3nt: TGTGCCAGCAGTGATTCGACAGGGGTTCAGCCCCAGCATTTT
CDR3aa: CASSDSTGVQPQHF

v_gene: TRBV7-9
j_gene: TRBJ1-2
d_gene: TRBD1
abundance: -
CDR3nt: TGTGCCAGCAGCTTTGGACAGGGGTATGGCTACACCTTC
CDR3aa: CASSFGQGYGYTF

v_gene: TRBV7-9
j_gene: TRBJ2-2
d_gene: TRBD2
abundance: -
CDR3nt: TGTGCCAGCATGAGGTTTAGCGGGCTACTATTGAACACCGGGGAGCTGTTTTTT
CDR3aa: CASMRFSGLLLNTGELFF

v_gene: TRBV6-1
j_gene: TRBJ2-1
d_gene: TRBD2
abundance: -
CDR3nt: TGTGCCAGCAGTGACCGACCTAGCGGGATGGCGTACAATGAGCAGTTCTTC
CDR3aa: CASSDRPSGMAYNEQFF

v_gene: TRBV5-1
j_gene: TRBJ2-3
d_gene: -
abundance: few
CDR3nt: TGCGCCAGCAGAGCGACACAGGCTAGCACAGATACGCAGTATTTT
CDR3aa: CASRATQASTDTQYF

v_gene: TRBV19
j_gene: TRBJ1-1
d_gene: -
abundance: few
CDR3nt: TGTGCCAGTAGTATATTGGGCGGGAACACTGAAGCTTTCTTT
CDR3aa: CASSILGGNTEAFF

v_gene: TRBV9
j_gene: TRBJ2-7
d_gene: -
abundance: -
CDR3nt: TGTGCCAGCAGCCAACACGGGGCAGGGGGGGACTACGAGCAGTACTTC
CDR3aa: CASSQHGAGGDYEQYF

v_gene: TRBV11-3
j_gene: TRBJ2-5
d_gene: TRBD2
abundance: -
CDR3nt: TGTGCCAGCAGCTTAGTTCCCGGGACTAGCGGGGCCACCATTGGGACCCAGTACTTC
CDR3aa: CASSLVPGTSGATIGTQYF

v_gene: TRBV7-2
j_gene: TRBJ1-2
d_gene: -
abundance: few
CDR3nt: TGTGCCAGCAGCTTAAGGGGCCAACTACCCCCGGCCTTC
CDR3aa: CASSLRGQLPPAF

v_gene: TRBV18
j_gene: TRBJ1-1
d_gene: TRBD1
abundance: -
CDR3nt: TGTGCCAGCTCACCATACAGGGGAACGAATGAAGCTTTCTTT
CDR3aa: CASSPYRGTNEAFF

v_gene: TRBV6-1
j_gene: TRBJ1-2
d_gene: TRBD1
abundance: -
CDR3nt: TGTGCCAGCAGTGACCCCTACAGGGGGCCTGGCTATGGCTACACCTTC
CDR3aa: CASSDPYRGPGYGYTF

v_gene: TRBV4-2
j_gene: TRBJ2-1
d_gene: -
abundance: -
CDR3nt: TGTGCCAGCAGCCATCATCCAGTCGATGAGCAGTTCTTC
CDR3aa: CASSHHPVDEQFF